Following are 9 T cell receptor beta chains from one sample sequenced in a study of metastatic and nonmetastatic thyroid tumors. All patients were treatment-naive before thyroid surgery. TCRdb re-clonotyped the PCR reads via MiXCR. This sample has 30,000 to 40,000 clones, with roughly 14% found just once. Sequenced: blood. These receptors were obtained from a female donor with papillary thyroid cancer or a benign thyroid nodule (not recorded which). Some clones in this sample may be carry-over from other donors' samples.

Sample share makes this clone medium-sized. At the DNA level, this CDR3 is encoded by other sequences in the same sample as well. This chain joins TRBV28 and TRBJ2-7, with D possibly being TRBD1 or TRBD2 (5 bases each). The CDR3 has 13 residues. Germline loops: CDR1 MDHEN, CDR2 SYDVKM. The germline V and J ends were trimmed by 11 bases and 5 bases, with 19 bases remaining between them. CDR3 in DNA: TGTGCCTTAAAGGGGACCGCGGCCCACGAGCAGTACTTC. It is translated as CALKGTAAHEQYF.

In this sample, this clone turned up many times. This rearrangement joins TRBV6-2 or TRBV6-3 to TRBJ2-5; 12 bases map to TRBD2. Germline loops: CDR1 MNHEY, CDR2 SVGEGT. Trimming cost V 6 bases and J 5 bases; bases outside gene matches: 7. This CDR3 has 15 amino acids. The CDR3 loop is CASSRLAGVFETQYF. For the CDR3, the DNA is TGTGCCAGCAGCCGACTAGCGGGAGTGTTCGAGACCCAGTACTTC.

This clone was counted ten times or more. The sample has other DNA sequences that encode this CDR3 too. The V and J genes are TRBV3-1 and TRBJ2-6; tentatively, D is TRBD1 (5 bases). The V end was cut by 4 bases, the J end by 3 bases, with 7 bases between. The CDR3 runs 14 residues. Germline V gene data show CDR1 as LGHDT and CDR2 as YNNKEL (reference sequence). CDR3 coding DNA: TGTGCCAGCAGCCGTACAGGTGGGGCCAACGTCCTGACTTTC. It yields the protein CASSRTGGANVLTF.

This clone was detected a few times. This may come from a read error, since a much larger clone is one base off. The gene calls are TRBV20-1 and TRBJ2-7; TRBD2 matches 8 bases. Germline-derived CDR1 and CDR2 are DFQATT and SNEGSKA (reference sequence). The length of the CDR3 is 12 residues. Trimming took 6 bases from V and 6 from J; bases not matched to a gene: 7. CDR3 in amino acids: CSASSGSGEQYF. The CDR3 region has the DNA TGCAGTGCCTCCAGCGGGAGTGGCGAGCAGTACTTC.

This clone was counted at least ten times. V and J are TRBV24-1 and TRBJ2-1; D might be TRBD2 (6 bases). Germline V gene sequence: CDR1 KGHDR, CDR2 SFDVKD. The CDR3 covers 13 residues. Trimming left V 5 bases short and J 7 bases short, with 11 bases between. The CDR3 here is CATSGTNLNEQFF. DNA for the CDR3: TGTGCCACCAGTGGGACTAACCTGAATGAGCAGTTCTTC.

This clone occurred a few times. The chain joins TRBV6-1 to TRBJ2-2; D is unclear. Trimming removed 1 base from V and 6 bases from J, with 12 bases in between. This CDR3 region has 15 residues. The germline CDR1 and CDR2 sequences are MNHNS and SASEGT. CDR3 DNA: TGTGCCAGCAGTGAAGGACATAGGGAATCCGGGGAGCTGTTTTTT. This gives the protein CASSEGHRESGELFF.

This clone was observed many times. This rearrangement joins TRBV12-3 or TRBV12-4 to TRBJ1-5, with D possibly TRBD1 on 5 matching bases. The V and J ends lost 1 base and 7 bases respectively, with 11 bases between them. The CDR3 spans 14 residues. CDR3 loop: CASSLGGQRQPQHF. The CDR3 DNA is TGTGCCAGCAGTTTAGGGGGCCAGAGGCAGCCCCAGCATTTT.

By sample share, this clone is medium-sized. This rearrangement joins TRBV6-5 to TRBJ2-1, with D maybe TRBD2 (6 bases). This CDR3 comprises 15 residues. Germline assignment: CDR1 MNHEY and CDR2 SVGAGI. Trimming cost V 1 base and J 1 base, with 8 bases left between them. Here the CDR3 reads CASSYLAGSYNEQFF. CDR3 coding DNA: TGTGCCAGCAGTTACTTGGCGGGGTCCTACAATGAGCAGTTCTTC.

This clone showed up many times. This sequence may be a read error, since a much larger clone differs from it by one base. Within the sample, other DNA sequences also encode this same CDR3. This chain uses TRBV29-1 with TRBJ1-2; 8 nucleotides line up with TRBD1. V was pared by 4 bases and J by 8 bases, with 6 bases of the junction left unmatched. This CDR3 contains 12 residues. Per the germline V gene, CDR1 is SQVTM and CDR2 is ANQGSEA. The CDR3 DNA reads as TGCAGCGTTGCCGTACAGGGGGGGGGCTACACCTTC. It is translated as CSVAVQGGGYTF.